Below are 28 T cell receptor beta chains sequenced from a single sample in a study of control samples from healthy donors and cancer patients. Here immunoSEQ multiplex PCR was the method, and the copy in TCRdb shows in-frame clones only, minus some. The sample shows over 100,000 clones, roughly 90% of them seen only once. Sequenced sample: blood. The receptors originated from a man between 45 and 60 years old in good health.

The J gene is TRBJ2-5, the V gene TRBV6-5; a possible D gene is TRBD2 (5 bases). The CDR3 contains 13 residues. Germline V CDR1 and CDR2: MNHEY, SVGAGI. V was cut by 7 bases and J by 5 bases, with 14 bases left in between. In nucleotides, the CDR3 is TGTGCCAGCACTGGAGGACCCGGGGAGACCCAGTACTTC. It encodes CASTGGPGETQYF.

CDR3 DNA: TGTGCCAGCAGGTTTTACCAGGGGCCAACCTACGAGCAGTACTTC. Translating it yields CASRFYQGPTYEQYF. The chain couples TRBV7-8 to TRBJ2-7; TRBD1 might be the D (6 bases). V lost 6 bases to trimming and J lost 2 bases, with 17 bases between them. CDR3 length equals 15 residues. Germline V gene lookup returns CDR1 SGHVS and CDR2 FQNEAQ.

The V gene is TRBV11-2, the J gene TRBJ1-2; 8 bases fit TRBD1. The germline CDR1 and CDR2 sequences are SGHAT and FQNNGV. V was pared by 5 bases and J by 7 bases, with 6 bases of the junction left unmatched. The CDR3 is made up of 13 amino acids. The CDR3 sequence is CASSADRVGGYTF. The CDR3 DNA is TGTGCCAGCAGCGCGGACAGGGTGGGTGGCTACACCTTC. The full variable domain, its missing parts supplied by reference TRBV11-2 and TRBJ1-2, is EAGVAQSPRYKIIEKRQSVAFWCNPISGHATLYWYQQILGQGPKLLIQFQNNGVVDDSQLPKDRFSAERLKGVDSTLKIQPAKLEDSAVYLCASSADRVGGYTFGSGTRLTVV.

The rearrangement links TRBV28 to TRBJ1-5, with D hard to call. Germline V gene lookup returns CDR1 MDHEN and CDR2 SYDVKM. With 4 bases removed from V and 3 bases from J, the gap between germline ends came to 13 bases. This CDR3 is 15 amino acids long. CDR3 in DNA: TGTGCCAGCAGTTCTCCAACCACGGTCAATCAGCCCCAGCATTTT. The encoded protein is CASSSPTTVNQPQHF.

The rearrangement joins TRBV4-1 to TRBJ1-2; D ambiguous. Looked up from germline, CDR1 is MGHRA and CDR2 is YSYEKL. Deletions cut 0 bases from V and 8 bases from J, with 19 bases between. The CDR3 runs 16 residues. CDR3 region: CASSQDRVGPPSGYTF. CDR3 DNA sequence: TGCGCCAGCAGCCAAGATCGAGTAGGACCTCCCTCCGGCTACACCTTC.

DNA for the CDR3: TGTGCCGGTGGAGGGGAGTCCTATAATTCACCCCTCCACTTT. As protein: CAGGGESYNSPLHF. The V gene is TRBV30, the J gene TRBJ1-6; D perhaps matches TRBD1 (5 bases). Trimming cost V 8 bases and J 1 base, with 12 bases left between them. Germline loops: CDR1 GTSNPN, CDR2 SVGIG (reference sequence). This CDR3 is built from 14 residues.

The chain links TRBV11-3 to TRBJ2-7; D perhaps matches TRBD2 (6 bases). This CDR3 spans 14 amino acids. The V and J ends lost 3 bases and 2 bases respectively, with 11 bases between them. Germline CDR1 and CDR2: SGHNT and YENEEA. This CDR3 is CASSFRGLTYEQYF. The DNA for the CDR3 is TGTGCCAGCAGCTTCCGGGGACTCACCTACGAGCAGTACTTC.

This clone was counted once. This chain links TRBV27 with TRBJ1-4, with 9 bases fitting TRBD1. This CDR3 spans 20 amino acids. Unmatched junction bases numbered 16, after V lost 5 bases and J lost 0 bases. Germline-derived CDR1 and CDR2 are MNHEY and SMNVEV (reference sequence). CDR3 in DNA: TGTGCCAGCAGTGGGAACCCGGGACAGGGCGAACCTCCAACTAATGAAAAACTGTTTTTT. Amino acids: CASSGNPGQGEPPTNEKLFF.

V is TRBV6-5 and J is TRBJ2-2; 9 nucleotides agree with TRBD1. Germline loops: CDR1 MNHEY, CDR2 SVGAGI. With 5 bases clipped from V and 7 bases from J, the junction kept 5 bases outside the gene matches. The CDR3 is 14 amino acids. In DNA form, the CDR3 reads TGTGCCAGCAGTAACAGGGGGCATGACGGGGAGCTGTTTTTT. Protein: CASSNRGHDGELFF.

This sequence joins TRBV6-1 and TRBJ1-2, with D uncertain. The CDR3 has 11 amino acids. Trimming cost V 2 bases and J 5 bases, with 3 bases left between them. In germline, CDR1 is MNHNS, CDR2 SASEGT. The CDR3 loop is CASSEIYGYTF. DNA for the CDR3: TGTGCCAGCAGTGAAATATATGGCTACACCTTC.

The V and J genes are TRBV6-2 or TRBV6-3 and TRBJ2-1; D call uncertain. The V end lost 5 bases, the J end lost 3 bases, and 11 bases lay between the germline ends. CDR3 length equals 14 residues. CDR1 and CDR2 (germline): MNHEY, SVGEGT. CDR3 sequence: CASSRRVGYNEQFF. The CDR3 DNA reads as TGTGCCAGCAGTCGACGCGTGGGCTACAATGAGCAGTTCTTC.

CDR3 amino acids: CASSSSLSRVVNTEAFF. The CDR3 DNA follows: TGTGCCAGCTCATCCTCCCTAAGTCGGGTCGTCAACACTGAAGCTTTCTTT. The chain recombines TRBV18 with TRBJ1-1, with no clear D. CDR1 and CDR2 (germline): KGHSH, LQKENI. This CDR3 is 17 amino acids long. The V and J ends lost 5 bases and 2 bases respectively, with 21 bases between them. Together with reference TRBV18 and TRBJ1-1, the CDR3 gives the full variable domain: NAGVMQNPRHLVRRRGQEARLRCSPMKGHSHVYWYRQLPEEGLKFMVYLQKENIIDESGMPKERFSAEFPKEGPSILRIQQVVRGDSAAYFCASSSSLSRVVNTEAFFGQGTRLTVV.

V usage is TRBV4-1 and J usage is TRBJ1-5, with unresolved D. Trimming stripped 5 bases from V and 0 bases from J, with 5 bases between. CDR1 is MGHRA, CDR2 YSYEKL, per germline. There are 13 residues in the CDR3. This CDR3 is CASSWNSNQPQHF. Here the CDR3 DNA reads TGCGCCAGCAGCTGGAATAGCAATCAGCCCCAGCATTTT.

Only one count was recorded for this clone. The J gene is TRBJ2-6, the V gene TRBV2; D uncertain. CDR1 and CDR2 from the germline V gene are SNHLY and FYNNEI. The CDR3 contains 15 residues. Between the trimmed V and J ends, which lost 6 bases and 0 bases, there was a span of 9 bases. The CDR3 region is CASRDTASGANVLTF. In nucleotides, the CDR3 is TGTGCCAGCAGGGATACAGCCTCTGGGGCCAACGTCCTGACTTTC.

About this clone itself: Within the sample, other DNA sequences also encode this same CDR3. This chain joins TRBV5-1 and TRBJ2-5; D uncertain. The CDR3 is made up of 11 amino acids. Germline V lookup: CDR1 SGHRS, CDR2 YFSETQ. The V end was cut by 4 bases, the J end by 2 bases, with 3 bases between. The DNA for the CDR3 is TGCGCCAGCAGCCTACAAGAGACCCAGTACTTC. Amino acids: CASSLQETQYF.

J is TRBJ1-4 and V is TRBV28, with a weak D call TRBD1 (6 bases). The CDR3 spans 18 residues. Between the trimmed V and J ends, which lost 2 bases and 1 base, there was a span of 17 bases. Looked up from germline, CDR1 is MDHEN and CDR2 is SYDVKM. CDR3 nucleotide sequence: TGTGCCAGCAGTTTAGGAGGGGGGCGCGGAGGAACTAATGAAAAACTGTTTTTT. Protein product: CASSLGGGRGGTNEKLFF.

The chain recombines TRBV4-1 with TRBJ1-3; 7 bases line up with TRBD1. Unmatched junction bases numbered 8, after V lost 0 bases and J lost 0 bases. The CDR3 is 18 residues long. CDR1 is MGHRA and CDR2 is YSYEKL in the germline V gene. The CDR3 is CASSQEGGRGFSGNTIYF. CDR3 coding DNA: TGCGCCAGCAGCCAAGAAGGCGGCAGGGGGTTCTCTGGAAACACCATATATTTT.

There are a few counts of this clone. The gene calls are TRBV2 and TRBJ2-1; the match to TRBD2 covers 10 bases. V gave up 6 bases and J gave up 5 bases; unmatched junction bases: 10. Germline V lookup: CDR1 SNHLY, CDR2 FYNNEI. The CDR3 is 16 residues long. CDR3 sequence (DNA): TGTGCCAGCAGGCCGGGCGTAGCGGGGGGCGACAATGAGCAGTTCTTC. It codes for CASRPGVAGGDNEQFF.

This clone was counted only a few times. The chain links TRBV2 to TRBJ2-7; tentative D call: TRBD1 (6 bases). The length of the CDR3 is 13 residues. V was trimmed by 7 bases and J by 5 bases, leaving 15 bases between them. The V gene's germline CDR1 is SNHLY and CDR2 FYNNEI. CDR3 in DNA: TGTGCCAGCACGGGGCCAGGGGTTAACGAGCAGTACTTC. Protein product: CASTGPGVNEQYF.

The chain carries TRBV7-2 and TRBJ1-2; tentatively, D is TRBD1 (5 bases). The V end was cut by 3 bases, the J end by 5 bases, with 13 bases between. This CDR3 is built from 14 residues. CDR1 is SGHTA, CDR2 FQGNSA, per germline. CDR3: CASSLPGGRYGYTF. The CDR3 DNA sequence: TGTGCCAGCAGCTTGCCGGGGGGAAGGTATGGCTACACCTTC.

The CDR3 sequence: CASSLRRLAGGEPSYEQYF. The CDR3 DNA is TGTGCCAGCAGCTTAAGGCGGCTAGCGGGGGGGGAACCCTCCTACGAGCAGTACTTC. The V call is TRBV7-6, the J call TRBJ2-7, with TRBD2 identical over 12 bases. Germline V CDR1 and CDR2: SGHVS, FNYEAQ. The CDR3 is 19 amino acids. V was pared by 2 bases and J by 0 bases, with 11 bases of the junction left unmatched. The full variable domain, rest sourced from reference TRBV7-6 and TRBJ2-7, is GAGVSQSPRYKVTKRGQDVALRCDPISGHVSLYWYRQALGQGPEFLTYFNYEAQQDKSGLPNDRFSAERPEGSISTLTIQRTEQRDSAMYRCASSLRRLAGGEPSYEQYFGPGTRLTVT.

The J gene is TRBJ1-2, the V gene TRBV3-1 (or the pseudogene TRBV3-2), with D possibly TRBD1 on 5 matching bases. Germline V gene data show CDR1 as LGHDT and CDR2 as YNNKEL (reference sequence). Trimming removed 2 bases from V and 8 bases from J, with 18 bases in between. The CDR3 consists of 15 residues. In DNA, the CDR3 is TGTGCCAGCAGCCAACTCGTAGTTGCAGGGCAGGGCTACACCTTC. This encodes CASSQLVVAGQGYTF.

The V gene is TRBV6-1, the J gene TRBJ1-6, with a possible D match to TRBD1 (5 bases). Germline CDR1 reads MNHNS; CDR2 reads SASEGT. This CDR3 comprises 16 residues. Trimming cost V 1 base and J 10 bases, with 17 bases left between them. The CDR3 spells CASSEGWGVSRSPLHF. DNA of the CDR3: TGTGCCAGCAGTGAAGGTTGGGGGGTGAGTCGGTCACCCCTCCACTTT.

The CDR3 sequence is CASSLYAREQYF. The CDR3 DNA reads TGTGCCAGCAGCTTATACGCCCGCGAGCAGTACTTC. V and J are TRBV7-2 and TRBJ2-7; D gene unclear. Germline V gives CDR1 SGHTA, CDR2 FQGNSA. This CDR3 comprises 12 residues. The V and J ends lost 2 bases and 6 bases respectively, with 8 bases between them.

This chain uses TRBV29-1 with TRBJ2-5; D not resolved. V lost 6 bases and J lost 1, with 9 bases in between. CDR1 is SQVTM and CDR2 is ANQGSEA in the germline V gene. This CDR3 is 12 amino acids long. The CDR3 is CSVDSVQETQYF. Here the CDR3 DNA reads TGCAGCGTAGATTCGGTCCAAGAGACCCAGTACTTC.

Comment on this clone: This same CDR3 is encoded by further DNA sequences in the sample. The chain combines TRBV7-8 with TRBJ2-1; possibly TRBD2 for D (5 bases). The CDR3 extends over 13 amino acids. The germline CDR1 and CDR2 sequences are SGHVS and FQNEAQ. V lost 1 base to trimming and J lost 4 bases, with 5 bases between them. The CDR3 DNA follows: TGTGCCAGCAGCTTAGGGACTTACAATGAGCAGTTCTTC. Its translation: CASSLGTYNEQFF.

V usage is TRBV7-9 and J usage is TRBJ2-2; D may be TRBD1 or TRBD2 (6 bases each). In germline, CDR1 is SEHNR, CDR2 FQNEAQ (reference sequence). V lost 6 bases and J 7 bases, leaving 12 bases between the germline ends. The CDR3 extends over 13 amino acids. The CDR3 loop reads CASRPQGGGELFF. CDR3 nucleotides: TGTGCCAGCAGGCCACAGGGAGGCGGGGAGCTGTTTTTT.

The chain recombines TRBV7-2 with TRBJ2-5; D possibly uses TRBD1 or TRBD2 (5 bases each). Germline V gives CDR1 SGHTA, CDR2 FQGNSA. This CDR3 spans 16 amino acids. Trimming took 1 base from V and 1 from J, leaving 13 bases between them. CDR3 in amino acids: CASSLVPGSFQETQYF. In nucleotides, the CDR3 is TGTGCCAGCAGCTTAGTCCCAGGGAGTTTCCAAGAGACCCAGTACTTC.